This is a list of T cell receptor beta chains from one sample in a study of cytomegalovirus exposure and HLA in healthy donors. Sequencing was performed with immunoSEQ multiplex PCR; in TCRdb, only in-frame clones are kept and a portion is missing. This sample has nearly 95,000 clones, with less than 10% found just once. Source material: PBMCs. The receptor source for this set is a man aged 45 to 65 in good health and CMV-seronegative. CDR3s include the opening cysteine and the closing phenylalanine or tryptophan. D genes are given only for firm matches. Some rows have no size entry. The others give once, few or many, or a class for an expanded clone.

d_gene	v_gene	abundance	j_gene	CDR3nt	CDR3aa
.	TRBV7-9	many	TRBJ2-7	TGTGCCAGCAGCGTCCGGGGAACCTACGAGCAGTACTTC	CASSVRGTYEQYF
.	TRBV23-1	.	TRBJ2-2	TGCGCCAGCAGTAAATTTGGGCGGGCGAACACCGGGGAGCTGTTTTTT	CASSKFGRANTGELFF
TRBD2	TRBV10-3	.	TRBJ2-5	TGTGCCATCAGGGGGGAGGGAGAGACCCAGTACTTC	CAIRGEGETQYF
TRBD1	TRBV6-6	.	TRBJ1-1	TGTGCCAGCAGATACGGGGACAGGGTGGCTGAAGCTTTCTTT	CASRYGDRVAEAFF
.	TRBV6-5	few	TRBJ1-2	TGTGCCAGCAGTTACTCCCCCGCCAGGGCCTACACCTTC	CASSYSPARAYTF
TRBD1	TRBV27	.	TRBJ2-7	TGTGCCAGCAGTTTCGGACAGGGTTACGAGCAGTACTTC	CASSFGQGYEQYF
.	TRBV6-5	.	TRBJ2-7	TGTGCCAGCAGTGACCCAGGGATCACCTACGAGCAGTACTTC	CASSDPGITYEQYF
TRBD1	TRBV19	few	TRBJ1-5	TGTGCCAGTAGTAAGATGACAGGGGGCAATCAGCCCCAGCATTTT	CASSKMTGGNQPQHF
TRBD1	TRBV10-3	.	TRBJ1-4	TGTGCCAGCCGGGACAGGGATTGGGATGGTGAAAAACTGTTTTTT	CASRDRDWDGEKLFF
TRBD2	TRBV5-4	few	TRBJ2-5	TGTGCCAGCAGCTTGGGGACTAGTGTAGAGACCCAGTACTTC	CASSLGTSVETQYF
TRBD1	TRBV5-1	few	TRBJ2-5	TGCGCCAGCAGCCTGCGACAGGGTATCTCAGAGACCCAGTACTTC	CASSLRQGISETQYF
.	TRBV30	.	TRBJ1-1	TGTGCCTGGAGTGTACGGGGACATCAGAACACTGAAGCTTTCTTT	CAWSVRGHQNTEAFF
TRBD1	TRBV5-1	.	TRBJ2-3	TGCGCCAGCAGGGGGCTTAGGACAGGGAAAGATACGCAGTATTTT	CASRGLRTGKDTQYF
TRBD2	TRBV7-3	.	TRBJ2-1	TGTGCCAGCAGCTTAATCCGGGGACGGGAGGGCCAGGGTGAGCAGTTCTTC	CASSLIRGREGQGEQFF
TRBD1	TRBV7-6	.	TRBJ2-2	TGTGCCAGCAGCTTGGCACCTCTTTACAGGGGGCGCGGGTACACCGGGGAGCTGTTTTTT	CASSLAPLYRGRGYTGELFF
.	TRBV5-1	few	TRBJ1-4	TGCGCCAGCAGCTTGGCGGGAATTGGAACTAATGAAAAACTGTTTTTT	CASSLAGIGTNEKLFF
.	TRBV18	.	TRBJ2-2	TGTGCCAGCTCACCAGGGCAGGGAGGCACCGGGGAGCTGTTTTTT	CASSPGQGGTGELFF
TRBD1	TRBV6-6	.	TRBJ1-1	TGTGCCAGCAGCCTTGAGGGGGCCGGGACTGAAGCTTTCTTT	CASSLEGAGTEAFF
.	TRBV11-3	.	TRBJ2-7	TGTGCCAGCAGCCCCCGGACTGAGAACTACGAGCAGTACTTC	CASSPRTENYEQYF
TRBD2	TRBV28	.	TRBJ2-3	TGTGCCAGCAGTTCGGTGGCTAGCGGGAGAACAGATACGCAGTATTTT	CASSSVASGRTDTQYF
TRBD2	TRBV7-2	.	TRBJ2-1	TGTGCCAGCAGCCTGGGACTAGTCACTGAGCAGTTCTTC	CASSLGLVTEQFF
TRBD1	TRBV7-9	.	TRBJ1-5	TGTGCCAGCAGCTTAACAGGGGATCGCAATCAGCCCCAGCATTTT	CASSLTGDRNQPQHF
TRBD2	TRBV6-1	few	TRBJ2-7	TGTGCCAGCTTGGGTGGACTAGCCCGCTCCTACGAGCAGTACTTC	CASLGGLARSYEQYF
.	TRBV2	few	TRBJ2-7	TGTGCCAGCAGTCCAACGACGGGCTCCTACGAGCAGTACTTC	CASSPTTGSYEQYF
TRBD1	TRBV2	.	TRBJ2-5	TGTGCCAGCAGTCTAAGGACAGGGGGCCTTTGGGAGACCCAGTACTTC	CASSLRTGGLWETQYF
.	TRBV7-2	.	TRBJ2-5	TGTGCCAGCAGCCGACAGCACCAAGAGACCCAGTACTTC	CASSRQHQETQYF
TRBD1	TRBV6-1	many	TRBJ2-3	TGTGCCAGCCTGACAGGGGGCAGCACAGATACGCAGTATTTT	CASLTGGSTDTQYF
TRBD2	TRBV7-9	.	TRBJ2-3	TGTGCCAGCACCCCAGGGCGGGGGGGCACAGATACGCAGTATTTT	CASTPGRGGTDTQYF
TRBD1	TRBV6-5	few	TRBJ2-5	TGTGCCAGCAGTTACATGACGGGACAGGGGGTGGAGACCCAGTACTTC	CASSYMTGQGVETQYF
TRBD2	TRBV5-1	.	TRBJ2-5	TGCGCCAGCAGCTCCAGCGGGAATCAAGAGACCCAGTACTTC	CASSSSGNQETQYF
.	TRBV7-2	few	TRBJ1-5	TGTGCCAGCGCCCCAACAGGGTATAGCAATCAGCCCCAGCATTTT	CASAPTGYSNQPQHF
.	TRBV4-2	.	TRBJ2-7	TGTGCCAGCAGCCAAGATCCCGCTAGCGCCGGGGCCGGTTACGAGCAGTACTTC	CASSQDPASAGAGYEQYF
.	TRBV27	.	TRBJ2-7	TGTGCCAGCAGTTTACTCTCATTCGGACAGACCTACGAGCAGTACTTC	CASSLLSFGQTYEQYF
.	TRBV6-5	few	TRBJ1-2	TGTGCCAGCAGTTACTCGAGAGCACCCCGCTATGGCTACACCTTC	CASSYSRAPRYGYTF
.	TRBV28	few	TRBJ1-3	TGTGCCAGCAGTTCCCCTCAGGTATTTCGAAACACCATATATTTT	CASSSPQVFRNTIYF
.	TRBV19	.	TRBJ2-6	TGTGCCAGTAGCCGGAGCTCTGGGGCCAACGTCCTGACTTTC	CASSRSSGANVLTF
TRBD1	TRBV15	few	TRBJ2-7	TGTGCCACCAGCGGGGACAGGGCCCTGAAAAGGGAGCAGTACTTC	CATSGDRALKREQYF
.	TRBV30	few	TRBJ2-7	TGTGCCTGGAGTTCATCCAGGGTCTACGAGCAGTACTTC	CAWSSSRVYEQYF
TRBD2	TRBV5-1	few	TRBJ2-1	TGCGCCAGCAGCCAAGCGGGGGCGGCATACAATGAGCAGTTCTTC	CASSQAGAAYNEQFF
TRBD2	TRBV28	.	TRBJ2-5	TGTGCCAGCAGTGTGACTAGCGGGAGGCTCCAAGAGACCCAGTACTTC	CASSVTSGRLQETQYF
TRBD1	TRBV27	.	TRBJ2-5	TGTGCCAGCAGCAGGACAGGGGCTGGAGAGACCCAGTACTTC	CASSRTGAGETQYF
TRBD1	TRBV6-5	.	TRBJ1-6	TGTGCCAGCAGCTCCCACGACAGGGGAAGTTCACCCCTCCACTTT	CASSSHDRGSSPLHF